The clone carrying this TCR beta chain has a count of ten or more. The sample comes from a study of blood T cells in healthy people across ages. The CDR3 runs 13 residues. Germline V CDR1 and CDR2: SQVTM, ANQGSEA. V lost 4 bases to trimming and J lost 5 bases, with 13 bases between them. The authors ran a second PCR of about 6 to 11 cycles using a sample-barcoded 5' primer and a J-beta primer mix. A single record per CDR3 protein comes from TCRdb applying MiXCR to the 5' RACE reads. The sample has 800,000 or so distinct CDR3 sequences; 46% are singletons. The chain links TRBV29-1 to TRBJ2-3; D is uncertain. This clonotype originated in an elderly man in good health. The material sequenced was blood. The CDR3 region is CSVGAIAQDTQYF. CDR3 sequence (DNA): TGCAGCGTTGGAGCGATTGCCCAAGATACGCAGTATTTT.